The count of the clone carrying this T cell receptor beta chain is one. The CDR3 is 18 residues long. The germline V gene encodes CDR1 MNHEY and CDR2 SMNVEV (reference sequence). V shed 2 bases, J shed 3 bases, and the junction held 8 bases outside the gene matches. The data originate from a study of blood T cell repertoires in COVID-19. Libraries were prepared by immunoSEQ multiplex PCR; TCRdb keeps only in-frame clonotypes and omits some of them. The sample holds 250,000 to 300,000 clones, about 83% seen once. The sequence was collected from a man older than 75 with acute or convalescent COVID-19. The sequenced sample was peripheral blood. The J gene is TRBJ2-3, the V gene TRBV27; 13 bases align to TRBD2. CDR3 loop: CASSLKGTTSGRTDTQYF. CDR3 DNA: TGTGCCAGCAGTTTAAAGGGGACGACTAGCGGGAGGACAGATACGCAGTATTTT.